The rows below give T cell receptor beta chains drawn from one sample of a study of blood T cell repertoires in COVID-19. Only in-frame clones appear in the TCRdb table, and some are missing; sequencing was by immunoSEQ multiplex PCR. The repertoire holds about 230,000 clones, roughly 83% seen once, with 2.5% to 3% in the top ten. Sequencing was performed on peripheral blood. The source of these receptors is a woman in her 70s with active or convalescent COVID-19. The CDR3 runs from the conserved cysteine through the conserved F or W. A D gene is named only where the DNA matches it firmly. Not all rows give a size; the values are once, few, many and, for expanded clones, a class.

size | J | V | D | DNA | CDR3
NA | TRBJ2-5 | TRBV3-1/TRBV3-2 | NA | TGTGCCAGCAGCCTTCGGGAGGAGACCCAGTACTTC | CASSLREETQYF
NA | TRBJ2-3 | TRBV5-6 | NA | TGTGCCAGCAGCTTGTATTACTGGTGGGAGGGGGTGGAAGATACGCAGTATTTT | CASSLYYWWEGVEDTQYF
NA | TRBJ1-1 | TRBV19 | TRBD1 | TGTGCCAGTAGCTACTCAGGGGGCGGCACTGAAGCTTTCTTT | CASSYSGGGTEAFF
NA | TRBJ1-1 | TRBV30 | NA | TGTGCCTGGAGCTCCTCACCGGACACTGAAGCTTTCTTT | CAWSSSPDTEAFF
NA | TRBJ1-3 | TRBV29-1 | NA | TGCAGCGTCCAAGGAGAAGGGGGTTTTGGAAACACCATATATTTT | CSVQGEGGFGNTIYF
few | TRBJ2-1 | TRBV5-1 | NA | TGCGCCAGCAGCTTGGATAGCTCCTACAATGAGCAGTTCTTC | CASSLDSSYNEQFF
NA | TRBJ1-6 | TRBV5-1 | NA | TGCGCCAGCAGCTTGGAGTTACAGGCAAATTCACCCCTCCACTTT | CASSLELQANSPLHF
NA | TRBJ1-1 | TRBV29-1 | NA | TGCAGCGTTGTCAGGGCCACTGAAGCTTTCTTT | CSVVRATEAFF
NA | TRBJ2-2 | TRBV12-3/TRBV12-4 | NA | TGTGCCAGCAGTTCAACGAACACCGGGGAGCTGTTTTTT | CASSSTNTGELFF
NA | TRBJ2-1 | TRBV2 | TRBD2 | TGTGCCTGCCGAGCGGGAGGGCTTATGAATGAGCAGTTCTTC | CACRAGGLMNEQFF
NA | TRBJ1-2 | TRBV27 | NA | TGTGCCAGCAGTTTCGGGTTGTCCGGGGGCTACACCTTC | CASSFGLSGGYTF
NA | TRBJ2-6 | TRBV15 | TRBD1 | TGTGCCACCAGCAGAGGAACAGGGGCTGGGGCCAACGTCCTGACTTTC | CATSRGTGAGANVLTF
NA | TRBJ1-3 | TRBV3-1/TRBV3-2 | NA | TGTGCCAGCAGCCCCCCCACAGCACCTGGAAACACCATATATTTT | CASSPPTAPGNTIYF
NA | TRBJ2-4 | TRBV2 | TRBD2 | TGTGCCAGCCGTCGACTAGCGGGGGATCAAAACATTCAGTACTTC | CASRRLAGDQNIQYF
NA | TRBJ2-2 | TRBV3-1/TRBV3-2 | NA | TGTGCCAGCAGCCCTGATGGAGGGTACACCGGGGAGCTGTTTTTT | CASSPDGGYTGELFF
NA | TRBJ1-1 | TRBV5-1 | NA | TGCGCCAGCAGCTTAGCAGGGGAGTCGGGCGTCAGTGCTGAAGCTTTCTTT | CASSLAGESGVSAEAFF
NA | TRBJ1-6 | TRBV4-1 | NA | TGCGCCAGCAGCCAAGATGAGGATTCACCCCTCCACTTT | CASSQDEDSPLHF
NA | TRBJ1-1 | TRBV20-1 | NA | TGCAGTGCCGAGGGGGGGGCGGGAGCTTTCTTT | CSAEGGAGAFF
few | TRBJ2-1 | TRBV4-3 | NA | TGCGCCAGCAGCCAAGAAGGGGCCAGGGGCTGGGGTTACAATGAGCAGTTCTTC | CASSQEGARGWGYNEQFF
NA | TRBJ1-2 | TRBV28 | NA | TGTGCCAGCAGTCGGCAGGGGTGGAACTATGGCTACACCTTC | CASSRQGWNYGYTF